The next 6 T cell receptor beta chains were all read from a single sample in a study of shared clonotypes between healthy human individuals. Some clones are missing from TCRdb's copy, which holds only in-frame ones; the method was immunoSEQ multiplex PCR. Of some 1,400,000 clones listed, roughly 96% are singletons. Material for sequencing was naive CD4+ T cells sorted from blood. Subset meaning: CD45RA+ positively selected. These receptors all come from a man between 25 and 39 years old in good health.

CDR3: CASSTPRAGANVLTF. CDR3 in DNA: TGTGCCAGCAGCACCCCCAGGGCTGGGGCCAACGTCCTGACTTTC. The rearrangement links TRBV5-6 to TRBJ2-6; D may be TRBD1 (5 bases). Germline V gene lookup returns CDR1 SGHDT and CDR2 YYEEEE. The CDR3 sequence is 15 residues long. Trimming removed 4 bases at V and 2 bases at J, with 10 bases between.

V is TRBV25-1 and J is TRBJ1-4, with D tentatively TRBD1 (6 bases). The V end lost 4 bases, the J end lost 8 bases, and 14 bases lay between the germline ends. Germline CDR1 is MGHDK and CDR2 is SYGVNS. This CDR3 is 14 amino acids long. In DNA, the CDR3 is TGTGCCAGCAGTGGCGCAGGTAGGGGGGAAAAACTGTTTTTT. This codes for CASSGAGRGEKLFF.

The CDR3 nucleotides are TGCGCCAGCGAATTGGCGGGACTTAGCACAGATACGCAGTATTTT. It yields the protein CASELAGLSTDTQYF. The chain couples TRBV5-1 to TRBJ2-3, with D tentatively TRBD2 (6 bases). Germline assignment: CDR1 SGHRS and CDR2 YFSETQ. Between the trimmed V and J ends, which lost 7 bases and 0 bases, there was a span of 15 bases. The CDR3 length is 15 residues. The complete variable domain, with remaining parts taken from reference TRBV5-1 and TRBJ2-3, reads KAGVTQTPRYLIKTRGQQVTLSCSPISGHRSVSWYQQTPGQGLQFLFEYFSETQRNKGNFPGRFSGRQFSNSRSEMNVSTLELGDSALYLCASELAGLSTDTQYFGPGTRLTVL.

The chain is built from TRBV9 and TRBJ2-2; TRBD2 agrees at 7 bases. The CDR3 sequence is 14 residues long. Germline V gene data show CDR1 as SGDLS and CDR2 as YYNGEE. V lost 4 bases to trimming and J lost 4 bases; unmatched junction nucleotides: 4. The CDR3 sequence is CASSPSGVTGELFF. The CDR3 DNA reads as TGTGCCAGCAGCCCTAGCGGCGTCACCGGGGAGCTGTTTTTT.

The rearrangement joins TRBV25-1 to TRBJ1-4, with 10 bases fitting TRBD1. The CDR3 spans 18 residues. Germline V gene data show CDR1 as MGHDK and CDR2 as SYGVNS. The trim removed 10 bases at V and 0 bases at J, leaving 14 bases unmatched. CDR3 residues: CATQGGTGALATNEKLFF. DNA for the CDR3: TGTGCCACCCAGGGGGGGACAGGGGCCCTTGCAACTAATGAAAAACTGTTTTTT.

Concerning this clone itself: Other DNA sequences in this specimen translate into the identical CDR3. The chain employs TRBV5-1 and TRBJ2-5, with a possible D match to TRBD1 (5 bases). The CDR3 runs to 14 residues. Germline CDR1 is SGHRS and CDR2 is YFSETQ. The V gene lost 2 bases and the J gene lost 1 base, with 9 bases spanning the gap. The CDR3 DNA reads as TGCGCCAGCAGCTTCGGACAAAGCCAAGAGACCCAGTACTTC. Translating gives CASSFGQSQETQYF.